The subject of this entry is one T cell receptor (beta chain). The source of the sample is a study of blood T cell repertoires in COVID-19. Study at large: Some COVID-19 samples were acute and others convalescent; all came from the United States, Italy and Spain. The cDNA or gDNA used as material had been derived from T cells, B-cell-depleted T cells, or PBMCs.

Study processing details: Scientists estimated how many nucleated cells there were by amplifying reference gene primers. Profiling relied on immunoSEQ multiplex PCR, and the TCRdb table lists in-frame clones only, not all of them. The DNA gave D and trimming, while V, J and clone size come from that table. The sample shows 150,000 or so clones, approximately 92% of them seen only once. V was shortened by 0 bases and J by 0 bases, with 11 bases between the two germline ends. The length of the CDR3 is 16 residues. From germline, CDR1 is SGHDN and CDR2 FVKESK. The rearrangement links TRBV14 to TRBJ1-1, with a possible D match to TRBD1 (6 bases). Specimen: peripheral blood. The receptor was derived from a woman aged 45-59 years with acute or convalescent COVID-19. The CDR3 DNA follows: TGTGCCAGCAGCCAAGACAGGGGCAACATGAACACTGAAGCTTTCTTT. This sequence encodes CASSQDRGNMNTEAFF. The full variable domain, with the rest looked up from reference TRBV14 and TRBJ1-1, is EAGVTQFPSHSVIEKGQTVTLRCDPISGHDNLYWYRRVMGKEIKFLLHFVKESKQDESGMPNNRFLAERTGGTYSTLKVQPAELEDSGVYFCASSQDRGNMNTEAFFGQGTRLTVV.